This T cell receptor (beta chain) was obtained from a study of shared clonotypes between healthy human individuals (dated by TCRdb to 2018 to 2021). Notes on the research overall: The cohort included three men and a couple of women between 18 and 49 years of age. Per donor, three plates each were used for CD4 naive and CD4 memory, two for CD8 naive, and one for CD8 memory. Blood TCR repertoires of four to six healthy adults were deeply sequenced to estimate repertoire size and the extent of clonotype sharing between individuals. To increase sequencing depth and limit assay-specific biases, different laboratories used diverse techniques to prepare libraries and sequence TCR repertoires. Between about 0.8 and 9.5 billion PBMCs per donor were obtained by leukapheresis.

Healthy HIV-negative adults with no recently reported acute infections or vaccinations were included as donors. All donors were Caucasian adults living in Nashville, Tennessee, USA. CD4+ T cells were enriched by magnetic negative selection, after which naive cells were positively selected on CD45RA and the negative fraction was taken as the memory subset. Blood was obtained by leukapheresis, after which PBMCs were separated by Ficoll-Histopaque density gradient centrifugation and cryopreserved in liquid nitrogen vapor phase. Purity and quantity of every magnetically sorted T cell population were checked by analytical flow cytometry. Each sorted fraction had its genomic DNA isolated and then quantified by UV absorbance on a Nanodrop 2000c. Overall study outcomes, separate from this receptor: Higher generation probabilities were observed for clonotypes shared by all four sorted-subset donors than for non-shared clonotypes. Even with the large sequencing depth, rarefaction of the sorted-subset datasets indicated that sequencing was incomplete. Sampling was restricted to blood, and TCR repertoires in tissues likely differ from the TCR repertoires found in blood. Because the study included only a small number of donors, the genetic and exposure-history diversity represented was limited. Larger estimated clonotype richness was generally found for naive subsets than for memory subsets. When several donors were compared, the shared fraction of clonotypes was around 5% for naive CD4, 3% to 4% for naive CD8, 2% to 2.5% for memory CD4, and around 0.37% for memory CD8. Pairwise subsampling indicated that sequencing depth was expected to affect the degree of clonotype sharing among donors.

This clone was observed a handful of times. Its specific antigen is unknown. Just one base apart from a much larger clone, this may be a read error. Other DNA sequences in the same sample also yield this CDR3. Using the deep immunoSEQ assay, multiplex PCR amplified TCR CDR3 regions from genomic DNA. Genomic DNA extracted from each cell subset was distributed evenly over all wells of several immunoSEQ 96-well plates, and each plate served as one replicate. For sorted subsets, about 200 ng genomic DNA, equal to tens of thousands of T cell genomes, was loaded into each replicate PCR. Purified libraries were quantified with a Qubit 3.0 fluorometer, sized on a Bioanalyzer 2100, and re-quantified with the KAPA Library Quantification kit. Every immunoSEQ 96-well plate was sequenced on a dedicated single-read 150-cycle Illumina NextSeq 550 flow cell. In the paper's pipeline: The immunoSEQ output contained only junctional sequences without quality scores, so filtering could not match that applied to full-length reads. Sequences were annotated with PyIR, a Python wrapper for IgBLAST v1.9, using IMGT germline references to assign V/J genes and CDR3. Reads were removed for weak V/J assignments (E-value above 1e-6), missing CDR3, stop codons, out-of-frame junctions, or ambiguous translated residues. A V3J clonotype was defined by an identical inferred V gene, J gene, and CDR3 amino acid sequence. Percentage overlap between repertoires was computed as shared unique clonotypes divided by the size of the smaller repertoire. Repertoire richness was assessed with RTK rarefaction, the Chao1 estimator, and Recon v2.1 estimates of unobserved clonotypes. OLGA was used to compute generation probabilities for all TCRbeta clonotypes that the gDNA method yielded from a few donors. The table comes from immuneACCESS by way of TCRdb, which keeps in-frame sequences with V and J called. Part of the clones is missing from these tables; in studies checked, under half for an unresolved V gene and the rest for unknown reasons. From that table come the V and J calls and clone size; the DNA was used to work out D and trimming. The sample table shows about 1.1 million clones, and around three quarters are seen once. The ten largest clones add up to roughly 0.9% of the sample.

Sequencing was performed on memory CD4+ T cells from PBMCs. Taken with the paper, the label for cell subset or site translates to: CD45RA-negative fraction. The source of this sequence is a young man in good health. Some clones in this sample may be carry-over from other donors' samples.

CDR3 region: CAWSVVGNTIYF. The bases read TGTGCCTGGAGTGTAGTGGGAAACACCATATATTTT. Here the chain combines TRBV30 and TRBJ1-3; no D gene can be assigned with confidence. Reading the germline V gene (reference sequence) gives CDR1 GTSNPN and CDR2 SVGIG. The trim is 0 bases for V and 4 bases for J, with a gap of 4 bases between the germline ends. The CDR3 starts with the cysteine, ends with the phenylalanine, and has 12 residues. Only the CDR3 part of the read is kept: 36 bases, read in frame from the first base. Beyond the CDR3, the reference TRBV30 and TRBJ1-3 genes provide the residues; the full variable domain reads: SQTIHQWPATLVQPVGSPLSLECTVEGTSNPNLYWYRQAAGRGLQLLFYSVGIGQISSEVPQNLSASRPQDRQFILSSKKLLLSDSGFYLCAWSVVGNTIYFGEGSWLTVV.